Listed here is a single TCR beta chain. These data belong to a study of OX40 agonist ivuxolimab in advanced cancers. The CDR3 extends over 15 amino acids. Germline values: CDR1 SGHRS, CDR2 YFSETQ. The trim removed 4 bases at V and 5 bases at J, leaving 12 bases unmatched. Method: immunoSEQ multiplex PCR; TCRdb's copy keeps in-frame clones and lacks some. Here the sample spans about 130,000 clones, under 95% being singletons. The sample here was CD4+ or CD8+ T cells sorted from blood, taken in a trial of the OX40 agonist ivuxolimab. The source of this sequence is an adult with an advanced solid tumor such as melanoma, head and neck, liver or kidney cancer. This rearrangement joins TRBV5-1 to TRBJ2-7; the match to TRBD2 covers 7 bases. CDR3 protein: CASSIWDYLGDEQYF. The CDR3 DNA is TGCGCCAGCAGCATCTGGGACTACCTTGGGGACGAGCAGTACTTC.